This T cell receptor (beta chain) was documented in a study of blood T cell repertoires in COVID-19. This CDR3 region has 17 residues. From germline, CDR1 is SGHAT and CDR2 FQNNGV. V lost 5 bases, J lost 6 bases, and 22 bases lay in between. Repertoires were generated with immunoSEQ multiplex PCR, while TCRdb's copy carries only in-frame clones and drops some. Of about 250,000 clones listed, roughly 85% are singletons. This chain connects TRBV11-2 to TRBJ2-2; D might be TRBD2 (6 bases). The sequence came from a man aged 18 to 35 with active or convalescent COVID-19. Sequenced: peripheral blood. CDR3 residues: CASSEGRSEGWSGELFF. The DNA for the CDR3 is TGTGCCAGCAGCGAGGGAAGGTCGGAGGGGTGGTCCGGGGAGCTGTTTTTT.